Each of the 30 T cell receptor beta chains below was sequenced from the same sample in a study of OX40 agonist ivuxolimab in advanced cancers. Sequencing used immunoSEQ multiplex PCR; TCRdb keeps in-frame clones, though not all of them. The table includes 50,000 to 65,000 clones, about nine tenths detected once. The source was CD4+ or CD8+ T cells sorted from blood, collected in a trial of the OX40 agonist ivuxolimab. These receptors all come from an adult with an advanced solid tumor such as melanoma, head and neck, liver or kidney cancer.

The rearrangement uses TRBV28 and TRBJ2-5; no definite D call. CDR3 length: 13 amino acids. Germline CDR1 is MDHEN and CDR2 is SYDVKM. V was pared by 9 bases and J by 3 bases, with 14 bases between. The CDR3 DNA reads TGTGCCAGTCAGCCCCCCAATGAAGAGACCCAGTACTTC. Protein: CASQPPNEETQYF.

The chain joins TRBV7-9 to TRBJ2-1; tentative D call: TRBD2 (5 bases). CDR1 and CDR2 from the germline V gene are SEHNR and FQNEAQ (reference sequence). With 1 base removed from V and 9 bases from J, the gap between germline ends came to 10 bases. The CDR3 runs to 13 residues. The CDR3 DNA reads TGTGCCAGCAGCTTAGAATCCGGAGGTGAGCAGTTCTTC. Encoded protein: CASSLESGGEQFF. Full variable domain (remainder filled in from reference TRBV7-9 and TRBJ2-1): DTGVSQNPRHKITKRGQNVTFRCDPISEHNRLYWYRQTLGQGPEFLTYFQNEAQLEKSRLLSDRFSAERPKGSFSTLEIQRTEQGDSAMYLCASSLESGGEQFFGPGTRLTVL.

The J gene is TRBJ2-7, the V gene TRBV10-3, with D unresolved. Trimming removed 0 bases at V and 6 bases at J, with 12 bases between. Germline lookup yields CDR1 ENHRY and CDR2 SYGVKD. The CDR3 length is 14 residues. The CDR3 spells CAISESERSPEQYF. For the CDR3, the DNA is TGTGCCATCAGTGAGTCGGAAAGATCTCCCGAGCAGTACTTC.

The chain employs TRBV10-3 and TRBJ1-2, with 7 bases identical to TRBD1. Germline V gives CDR1 ENHRY, CDR2 SYGVKD. This CDR3 spans 17 amino acids. Trimming at V came to 0 bases and at J to 8 bases, leaving 15 bases not matched to a gene. CDR3: CAISESTTGIVFPGYTF. The CDR3 region has the DNA TGTGCCATCAGTGAGTCAACGACAGGGATTGTTTTTCCGGGCTACACCTTC.

This clone was seen once. J is TRBJ1-6 and V is TRBV30; a possible D gene is TRBD1 (5 bases). CDR3 length equals 14 residues. Germline assignment: CDR1 GTSNPN and CDR2 SVGIG (reference sequence). The V and J ends lost 3 bases and 9 bases respectively, with 15 bases between them. This chain's CDR3 is CAWRRQGGSSPLHF. Written as DNA, the CDR3 is TGTGCCTGGAGACGCCAGGGAGGTTCTTCACCCCTCCACTTT.

The rearrangement uses TRBV28 and TRBJ2-1; D is unclear. Trimming took 3 bases from V and 5 from J, leaving 20 bases between them. Germline loops: CDR1 MDHEN, CDR2 SYDVKM. CDR3 size: 17 residues. The CDR3 DNA reads as TGTGCCAGCAGTTTCTCTCCTGTGGTCGGGCGAAACAATGAGCAGTTCTTC. Translated: CASSFSPVVGRNNEQFF.

The V call is TRBV7-9, the J call TRBJ1-5, with TRBD1 matching 7 bases. V trimming: 6 bases; J trimming: 6 bases; junction bases outside the gene matches: 8. Germline-derived CDR1 and CDR2 are SEHNR and FQNEAQ (reference sequence). This CDR3 is 14 amino acids long. The CDR3 is CASRGTGEAQPQHF. The CDR3 DNA sequence: TGTGCCAGCAGAGGTACAGGGGAGGCTCAGCCCCAGCATTTT.

This chain links TRBV27 with TRBJ1-4, with D unclear. The germline V and J ends were trimmed by 3 bases and 10 bases, with 9 bases remaining between them. Germline CDR1 reads MNHEY; CDR2 reads SMNVEV (reference sequence). CDR3 length equals 12 residues. The CDR3 nucleotides read TGTGCCAGCAGTTTCCCGTCCGGAAAACTGTTTTTT. Translating gives CASSFPSGKLFF.

The chain links TRBV28 to TRBJ2-3, with D uncertain. The CDR3 sequence is 11 residues long. CDR1 is MDHEN, CDR2 SYDVKM, per germline. V gave up 5 bases and J gave up 3 bases, with 3 bases separating them. CDR3 nucleotides: TGTGCCAGCAGTGTAACAGATACGCAGTATTTT. Its translation: CASSVTDTQYF.

The chain links TRBV19 to TRBJ2-2; TRBD1 agrees at 8 bases. V was pared by 9 bases and J by 4 bases, with 4 bases of the junction left unmatched. The germline V gene encodes CDR1 LNHDA and CDR2 SQIVND (reference sequence). The CDR3 runs 13 residues. The CDR3 loop is CASLQGVTGELFF. The CDR3 DNA is TGTGCCAGCCTACAGGGGGTCACCGGGGAGCTGTTTTTT.

The chain has TRBV7-3 and TRBJ2-7; TRBD1 matches 10 bases. Germline-derived CDR1 and CDR2 are SGHTA and FQGTGA. The J segment lost 0 bases and the V segment lost 2 bases, leaving 7 bases of the junction unmatched. The CDR3 has 17 residues. CDR3 amino acids: CASSLADRGTYSYEQYF. For the CDR3, the DNA is TGTGCCAGCAGCTTAGCGGACAGGGGGACCTACTCCTACGAGCAGTACTTC.

The table lists this clone with a count of one. The V gene is TRBV5-4, the J gene TRBJ2-1; 8 nucleotides align to TRBD1. Per the germline V gene, CDR1 is SGHNT and CDR2 is YYREEE (reference sequence). Trimming at V came to 3 bases and at J to 5 bases, leaving 10 bases not matched to a gene. The CDR3 spans 16 residues. The CDR3 bases are TGTGCCAGCAGCTGGGATGGACAGGGTAGTGACAATGAGCAGTTCTTC. This codes for CASSWDGQGSDNEQFF.

V gene TRBV2 combines with J gene TRBJ2-1; 11 bases are shared with TRBD2. Trimming cost V 9 bases and J 7 bases; bases outside gene matches: 8. Germline CDR1 is SNHLY and CDR2 is FYNNEI. This CDR3 region has 14 residues. The CDR3 is CASTTSGSGNEQFF. The CDR3, as DNA: TGTGCCAGTACTACTAGCGGGAGTGGGAATGAGCAGTTCTTC.

The V call is TRBV2, the J call TRBJ1-2, with TRBD1 identical over 8 bases. Germline V gives CDR1 SNHLY, CDR2 FYNNEI. The junction had 6 bases not matched to a gene; V was cut back by 8 bases and J by 7 bases. The CDR3 is 12 amino acids. The CDR3 DNA reads as TGTGCCAGCCGGACAGGGCCCTCTGGCTACACCTTC. It encodes CASRTGPSGYTF.

V gene TRBV19 combines with J gene TRBJ2-1; 7 bases are shared with TRBD2. The CDR3 covers 16 residues. CDR1 and CDR2 (germline): LNHDA, SQIVND (reference sequence). V dropped 3 bases and J dropped 6; count of bases not matched to a gene: 11. The CDR3 nucleotides are TGTGCCAGTAGTATCGAACCAGCGGGATACGGCAATGAGCAGTTCTTC. Translating gives CASSIEPAGYGNEQFF. The variable domain in full, completed from reference TRBV19 and TRBJ2-1, reads DGGITQSPKYLFRKEGQNVTLSCEQNLNHDAMYWYRQDPGQGLRLIYYSQIVNDFQKGDIAEGYSVSREKKESFPLTVTSAQKNPTAFYLCASSIEPAGYGNEQFFGPGTRLTVL.

This chain links TRBV4-3 with TRBJ2-3; D gene unclear. V was clipped by 4 bases and J by 0 bases, with 11 bases between them. The germline gives CDR1 LGHNA, CDR2 YSLEER. The CDR3 runs to 15 residues. CDR3: CASSPLQISTDTQYF. The CDR3 nucleotides read TGCGCCAGCAGCCCTTTACAGATTAGCACAGATACGCAGTATTTT.

The J gene is TRBJ2-1, the V gene TRBV7-9, with D perhaps assigned TRBD1 or TRBD2 (5 bases each). The CDR3 has 16 amino acids. Germline V gene data show CDR1 as SEHNR and CDR2 as FQNEAQ (reference sequence). V lost 3 bases, J lost 6 bases, and 18 bases lay in between. The chain's CDR3 is CASSFKPGSGRNEQFF. The CDR3 DNA reads as TGTGCCAGCAGCTTTAAACCAGGGAGCGGTCGCAATGAGCAGTTCTTC.

The chain combines TRBV6-4 with TRBJ2-1, with D possibly TRBD2 on 5 matching bases. The CDR3 is made up of 15 amino acids. Trimming shortened V by 3 bases and J by 10 bases, and 19 bases separated the two germline ends. Germline assignment: CDR1 MRHNA and CDR2 SNTAGT. This CDR3 reads CASSDSLGSGEEQFF. Written as DNA, the CDR3 is TGTGCCAGCAGTGATTCACTAGGGAGCGGTGAGGAGCAGTTCTTC.

The V and J genes are TRBV6-4 and TRBJ2-7; D not certain. The V end lost 6 bases, the J end lost 3 bases, and 9 bases lay between the germline ends. This CDR3 comprises 12 residues. The germline V gene has CDR1 MRHNA and CDR2 SNTAGT. CDR3 sequence (DNA): TGTGCCAGCAGCGTGATCCACTACGAGCAGTACTTC. Translating it yields CASSVIHYEQYF.

This chain links TRBV9 with TRBJ2-1, with D tentatively TRBD1 (6 bases). Trimming took off 7 bases at V and 10 bases at J, with 12 bases between the two ends. The length of the CDR3 is 11 residues. Germline CDR1 and CDR2: SGDLS and YYNGEE. As DNA, the CDR3 is TGTGCCAGCGGTCCAGACAGGGAGCAGTTCTTC. It specifies CASGPDREQFF.

The V call is TRBV28, the J call TRBJ2-3, with D perhaps matching TRBD2 (6 bases). V was trimmed by 2 bases and J by 0 bases, leaving 21 bases between them. The CDR3 length is 19 residues. The germline V gene encodes CDR1 MDHEN and CDR2 SYDVKM. CDR3 DNA: TGTGCCAGCAGTTTAATCCTTAGCGGTCCCGCGGTCAGCACAGATACGCAGTATTTT. This codes for CASSLILSGPAVSTDTQYF.

The chain employs TRBV28 and TRBJ1-5; D possibly corresponds to TRBD1 (5 bases). Per germline, CDR1 MDHEN and CDR2 SYDVKM. The CDR3 runs 13 residues. The V gene lost 8 bases and the J gene lost 6 bases, with 14 bases spanning the gap. Here the CDR3 reads CASGGQGGQPQHF. Here the CDR3 DNA reads TGTGCCAGCGGAGGTCAGGGTGGTCAGCCCCAGCATTTT.

The rearrangement links TRBV11-2 to TRBJ2-5; possibly TRBD1 for D (6 bases). Germline V gives CDR1 SGHAT, CDR2 FQNNGV. There are 15 residues in the CDR3. Trimming cost V 6 bases and J 1 base, with 15 bases left between them. As DNA, the CDR3 is TGTGCCAGCAGACAGCAACAGGGTTCCCAAGAGACCCAGTACTTC. Translation gives CASRQQQGSQETQYF. Complete variable domain (other parts from reference TRBV11-2 and TRBJ2-5): EAGVAQSPRYKIIEKRQSVAFWCNPISGHATLYWYQQILGQGPKLLIQFQNNGVVDDSQLPKDRFSAERLKGVDSTLKIQPAKLEDSAVYLCASRQQQGSQETQYFGPGTRLLVL.

The chain recombines TRBV5-8 with TRBJ2-2; 9 nucleotides align to TRBD1. The germline V gene encodes CDR1 SGHTS and CDR2 YDEGEE. Trimming cost V 3 bases and J 7 bases; bases outside gene matches: 10. This CDR3 has 16 residues. The CDR3 loop reads CASSYGTGLFGGELFF. The CDR3 coding sequence is TGTGCCAGCAGCTACGGGACAGGGTTATTCGGCGGGGAGCTGTTTTTT.

The chain links TRBV6-5 to TRBJ1-1; possibly TRBD1 for D (5 bases). Germline V gene sequence: CDR1 MNHEY, CDR2 SVGAGI. The CDR3 has 15 residues. Trimming shortened V by 0 bases and J by 3 bases, and 11 bases separated the two germline ends. The chain's CDR3 is CASSYSLRGYTEAFF. Written as DNA, the CDR3 is TGTGCCAGCAGTTACTCGTTACGGGGGTACACTGAAGCTTTCTTT.

This chain links TRBV6-5 with TRBJ2-2, with a tentative D call TRBD1 (6 bases). CDR1 is MNHEY and CDR2 is SVGAGI in the germline V gene. The V end lost 4 bases, the J end lost 0 bases, and 9 bases lay between the germline ends. The CDR3 is 15 amino acids. Here the CDR3 reads CASSSYRANTGELFF. The CDR3 bases are TGTGCCAGCAGTTCGTACAGGGCGAACACCGGGGAGCTGTTTTTT.

This chain connects TRBV19 to TRBJ2-1; possibly TRBD1 for D (6 bases). Trimming shortened V by 5 bases and J by 4 bases, and 9 bases separated the two germline ends. Germline values: CDR1 LNHDA, CDR2 SQIVND (reference sequence). CDR3 length equals 13 residues. The CDR3 spells CASSSGVYNEQFF. In DNA form, the CDR3 reads TGTGCCAGTAGTTCAGGGGTTTACAATGAGCAGTTCTTC.

V is TRBV7-3 and J is TRBJ2-1; D is unresolved. The CDR3 is 13 residues long. Trimming removed 5 bases at V and 5 bases at J, with 10 bases between. Germline lookup yields CDR1 SGHTA and CDR2 FQGTGA. The CDR3 sequence is CASSIGIHNEQFF. DNA of the CDR3: TGTGCCAGCAGCATCGGCATACACAATGAGCAGTTCTTC.

The chain combines TRBV19 with TRBJ2-7; TRBD1 matches at 9 bases. J gave up 2 bases and V 7 bases, and 6 bases lay outside the gene matches. The CDR3 runs to 14 residues. CDR1 LNHDA and CDR2 SQIVND come from the germline V gene (reference sequence). CDR3 coding DNA: TGTGCCAGTACCCCGGGACAGGGCGCCTACGAGCAGTACTTC. Translating gives CASTPGQGAYEQYF.

The chain has TRBV6-1 and TRBJ2-5; the match to TRBD2 covers 9 bases. The closer fit of TRBJ2-7 to the DNA end suggests the J call may be wrong. The CDR3 contains 14 residues. From germline, CDR1 is MNHNS and CDR2 SASEGT. The CDR3 DNA reads TGTGCCAGCAGCCTAGCGGGAATGGCATACGAGCAGTACTTC. It encodes CASSLAGMAYEQYF.